This is a list of T cell receptor beta chains from one sample in a study of T cell repertoires in cytomegalovirus infection. TCRdb used MiXCR to reprocess the reads, holding one entry per CDR3 protein. The sample lists about 310,000 distinct CDR3 sequences, under 20% occurring once. Sequencing was performed on PBMCs. The receptors here all came from a human donor in good health (CMV status not recorded). Some clones in this sample may be carry-over from other donors' samples. Both conserved end residues are trimmed from each CDR3. Each record gives: clone size, J gene, V gene, CDR3 length, CDR3 protein. The size of a clone is reported for some rows only, either as once, few or many, or as a class for expanded clones.

abundance: few
j_gene: TRBJ2-6
v_gene: TRBV15
len: 13
CDR3aa: ATSRAGAGANVLT

abundance: few
j_gene: TRBJ2-5
v_gene: TRBV7-3
len: 12
CDR3aa: ASSPGSNQETQY

abundance: many
j_gene: TRBJ1-2
v_gene: TRBV18
len: 13
CDR3aa: ASSRQRMGTYGYT

abundance: -
j_gene: TRBJ2-2
v_gene: TRBV4-3
len: 16
CDR3aa: ASSQEPGWGANTGELF

abundance: many
j_gene: TRBJ1-2
v_gene: TRBV7-9
len: 12
CDR3aa: ASSFEDRNYGYT

abundance: many
j_gene: TRBJ2-7
v_gene: TRBV7-2
len: 10
CDR3aa: ASSVQGYEQY

abundance: -
j_gene: TRBJ1-5
v_gene: TRBV12-3/TRBV12-4
len: 13
CDR3aa: ASSRQGAGNQPQH

abundance: many
j_gene: TRBJ2-3
v_gene: TRBV7-2
len: 13
CDR3aa: ASSLFGGGTDTQY

abundance: many
j_gene: TRBJ2-1
v_gene: TRBV7-6
len: 13
CDR3aa: ASSSDLPSYYTRF

abundance: many
j_gene: TRBJ1-5
v_gene: TRBV12-3/TRBV12-4
len: 15
CDR3aa: ASSLTRQSGGPQPQH

abundance: many
j_gene: TRBJ1-5
v_gene: TRBV7-2
len: 12
CDR3aa: ASSPQGDNQPQH

abundance: -
j_gene: TRBJ1-1
v_gene: TRBV28
len: 11
CDR3aa: ASFGQGNTEAF

abundance: -
j_gene: TRBJ1-6
v_gene: TRBV25-1
len: 11
CDR3aa: ASSPRLESPLH

abundance: many
j_gene: TRBJ1-5
v_gene: TRBV12-3/TRBV12-4
len: 12
CDR3aa: ASSATGGGQPQH

abundance: many
j_gene: TRBJ2-7
v_gene: TRBV7-8
len: 13
CDR3aa: ASSLGSVTGTEQY

abundance: -
j_gene: TRBJ2-3
v_gene: TRBV2
len: 14
CDR3aa: ASSQFGDTSTDTQY

abundance: many
j_gene: TRBJ2-1
v_gene: TRBV7-3
len: 13
CDR3aa: ASSLHQGAMNEQF

abundance: -
j_gene: TRBJ2-7
v_gene: TRBV4-1
len: 12
CDR3aa: ASSLTGDGYEQY

abundance: many
j_gene: TRBJ1-5
v_gene: TRBV6-2/TRBV6-3
len: 12
CDR3aa: ASSYGSVNQPQH

abundance: few
j_gene: TRBJ2-1
v_gene: TRBV20-1
len: 12
CDR3aa: SATGPYSADEQF

abundance: many
j_gene: TRBJ2-3
v_gene: TRBV12-3/TRBV12-4
len: 12
CDR3aa: ASNGQGAHDTQY

abundance: -
j_gene: TRBJ2-7
v_gene: TRBV4-1
len: 9
CDR3aa: ASSYRGEQY

abundance: -
j_gene: TRBJ2-5
v_gene: TRBV18
len: 12
CDR3aa: AGSLAGGYETQY

abundance: many
j_gene: TRBJ2-7
v_gene: TRBV12-3/TRBV12-4
len: 12
CDR3aa: ASSPGDYLGEQY

abundance: many
j_gene: TRBJ1-4
v_gene: TRBV5-4
len: 13
CDR3aa: ASSLTGTTNEKLF

abundance: many
j_gene: TRBJ2-3
v_gene: TRBV4-1
len: 15
CDR3aa: ASSPGMARGGPNTQY

abundance: many
j_gene: TRBJ2-4
v_gene: TRBV7-6
len: 14
CDR3aa: ASSLMDRGEKNIQY

abundance: -
j_gene: TRBJ1-2
v_gene: TRBV19
len: 12
CDR3aa: ASTPDVFGYGYT

abundance: many
j_gene: TRBJ2-1
v_gene: TRBV27
len: 13
CDR3aa: ASSFLGAGPNEQF

abundance: -
j_gene: TRBJ2-1
v_gene: TRBV12-5
len: 14
CDR3aa: ASGLGQAGAYNEQF

abundance: -
j_gene: TRBJ1-2
v_gene: TRBV7-2
len: 10
CDR3aa: ASSSPGGVDT

abundance: -
j_gene: TRBJ2-3
v_gene: TRBV28
len: 12
CDR3aa: ASSLVVAADTQY

abundance: many
j_gene: TRBJ1-5
v_gene: TRBV28
len: 15
CDR3aa: ASSSRLFQDGNQPQH

abundance: once
j_gene: TRBJ1-2
v_gene: TRBV7-6
len: 14
CDR3aa: ASSSQTAQNNYGYT

abundance: -
j_gene: TRBJ2-5
v_gene: TRBV20-1
len: 13
CDR3aa: SGAGGRDGRETQY

abundance: -
j_gene: TRBJ1-1
v_gene: TRBV7-9
len: 13
CDR3aa: ASSATGAPGTEAF

abundance: many
j_gene: TRBJ1-1
v_gene: TRBV7-2
len: 11
CDR3aa: ASRRATHTEAF

abundance: few
j_gene: TRBJ2-1
v_gene: TRBV24-1
len: 12
CDR3aa: ATSSGTVYGEQF

abundance: few
j_gene: TRBJ2-1
v_gene: TRBV20-1
len: 11
CDR3aa: SATGTSGNEQF